A single sample is the source of the 29 T cell receptor beta chains below, sequenced in a study of T cells in Graves' hyperthyroidism and ophthalmopathy. TCR beta CDR3 regions were amplified from RNA transcripts. Initially, a first-round RT-PCR of the TCR CDR3 employed the HTBI primer set. MiXCR was run by TCRdb on the multiplex PCR reads, yielding one entry per CDR3 protein. This table holds about 620,000 distinct CDR3 sequences, 15% to 20% found once. Sequenced material: blood. The receptors stem from a woman younger than 45 with Graves' hyperthyroidism.

This clonotype was detected many times. The chain is built from TRBV30 and TRBJ2-7; D ambiguous. This CDR3 spans 13 amino acids. Trimming took off 1 base at V and 2 bases at J, with 9 bases between the two ends. The germline V gene encodes CDR1 GTSNPN and CDR2 SVGIG (reference sequence). CDR3 loop: CAWSGYRAYEQYF. The CDR3 coding sequence is TGTGCCTGGAGTGGCTACAGAGCCTACGAGCAGTACTTC. The full variable domain, in which reference TRBV30 and TRBJ2-7 provide the parts outside the CDR3, is SQTIHQWPATLVQPVGSPLSLECTVEGTSNPNLYWYRQAAGRGLQLLFYSVGIGQISSEVPQNLSASRPQDRQFILSSKKLLLSDSGFYLCAWSGYRAYEQYFGPGTRLTVT.

This clonotype was picked up a small number of times. V is TRBV14 and J is TRBJ2-1, with 12 bases that match TRBD2. CDR1 is SGHDN and CDR2 is FVKESK in the germline V gene. The CDR3 length is 17 residues. Losses at the gene ends were 1 base for V and 8 bases for J; bases not matched to a gene: 9. The CDR3 region has the DNA TGTGCCAGCAGCCAAGCCCCCCTAGCGGGAGGGCTGGATGAGCAGTTCTTC. Its protein product is CASSQAPLAGGLDEQFF.

Ten or more counts support this clonotype. Here the CDR3 reads CSVNHGAWSEAFF. The CDR3 coding sequence is TGCAGCGTTAACCATGGGGCTTGGTCTGAAGCTTTCTTT. The genes are TRBV29-1 and TRBJ1-1, with a tentative D call TRBD1 (5 bases). V was pared by 5 bases and J by 6 bases, with 16 bases between. CDR3 length equals 13 residues. CDR1 SQVTM and CDR2 ANQGSEA come from the germline V gene.

The chain couples TRBV9 to TRBJ1-6; 8 positions match TRBD1. Germline loops: CDR1 SGDLS, CDR2 YYNGEE. The ends lost 3 bases at V and 6 bases at J; junction bases unmatched: 8. The CDR3 is 16 amino acids. CDR3 residues: CASSATGVGGNSPLHF. The CDR3 DNA sequence: TGTGCCAGCAGCGCGACAGGGGTTGGGGGTAATTCACCCCTCCACTTT.

On this clonotype itself: A read error may be the cause here, since a much bigger clone is one base away. As DNA, the CDR3 is TGTGCCAGCGGCTTGGCCTTAGTGGATTTCACAGATACGCAGTATTTT. It codes for CASGLALVDFTDTQYF. The V call is TRBV5-5, the J call TRBJ2-3, with D unclear. Germline V gives CDR1 SGHKS, CDR2 YYEKEE (reference sequence). The CDR3 sequence is 16 residues long. The full variable domain, rest sourced from reference TRBV5-5 and TRBJ2-3, is DAGVTQSPTHLIKTRGQQVTLRCSPISGHKSVSWYQQVLGQGPQFIFQYYEKEERGRGNFPDRFSARQFPNYSSELNVNALLLGDSALYLCASGLALVDFTDTQYFGPGTRLTVL.

In the case of this clonotype: Sequence at one end of the junction differs from germline and may be a read error. This rearrangement joins TRBV27 to TRBJ2-1, with a tentative D call TRBD2 (6 bases). The CDR3 spans 16 residues. The germline gives CDR1 MNHEY, CDR2 SMNVEV (reference sequence). The DNA for the CDR3 is TGTGCCAGCAGTTCTAGGACTAACCGATTCTACAATGAGCAGTCCTTC. Protein product: CASSSRTNRFYNEQSF.

The sample holds many counts of this clonotype. This rearrangement joins TRBV29-1 to TRBJ2-7; D remains unclear. This CDR3 spans 13 amino acids. Germline CDR1 reads SQVTM; CDR2 reads ANQGSEA. V was trimmed by 4 bases and J by 3 bases, leaving 13 bases between them. DNA for the CDR3: TGCAGCGTTGTTTTAGGCAGAAGCTACGAGCAGTACTTC. It yields the protein CSVVLGRSYEQYF.

The rearrangement links TRBV28 to TRBJ1-5, with D uncertain. This CDR3 has 14 amino acids. The V and J ends lost 6 bases and 4 bases respectively, with 13 bases between them. Germline V gene sequence: CDR1 MDHEN, CDR2 SYDVKM. This CDR3 reads CASSVASPNQPQHF. The CDR3 coding sequence is TGTGCCAGCAGCGTTGCCAGTCCAAATCAGCCCCAGCATTTT.

V usage is TRBV20-1 and J usage is TRBJ2-5; 8 bases are shared with TRBD2. Trimming cost V 4 bases and J 2 bases; bases outside gene matches: 6. This CDR3 is built from 14 residues. In germline, CDR1 is DFQATT, CDR2 SNEGSKA (reference sequence). CDR3 residues: CSAMPSGQQETQYF. In DNA form, the CDR3 reads TGCAGTGCTATGCCTAGCGGGCAGCAAGAGACCCAGTACTTC.

This clonotype was detected only a few times. The chain uses TRBV29-1 and TRBJ2-2; D gene unclear. The V gene lost 7 bases and the J gene lost 5 bases, with 8 bases spanning the gap. The CDR3 has 11 amino acids. Germline V gene sequence: CDR1 SQVTM, CDR2 ANQGSEA. The CDR3 region is CSGMGTGELFF. The CDR3 DNA reads TGCAGCGGAATGGGTACCGGGGAGCTGTTTTTT.

About this clonotype itself: At one end, the junction sequence differs from germline, possibly due to a read error. The chain has TRBV13 and TRBJ2-7; 12 nucleotides agree with TRBD2. The CDR3 sequence is 19 residues long. Germline V gene sequence: CDR1 PRHDT, CDR2 FYEKMQ (reference sequence). The DNA for the CDR3 is TGTGCCAGCAGCTTAGGGGCTACCGGGACTAGCGGGTACTCCTACGGGCAGTACTTC. Protein product: CASSLGATGTSGYSYGQYF. The full variable domain, its missing parts supplied by reference TRBV13 and TRBJ2-7, is AAGVIQSPRHLIKEKRETATLKCYPIPRHDTVYWYQQGPGQDPQFLISFYEKMQSDKGSIPDRFSAQQFSDYHSELNMSSLELGDSALYFCASSLGATGTSGYSYGQYFGPGTRLTVT.

The chain links TRBV11-2 to TRBJ1-2; 8 bases agree with TRBD1. The V segment lost 6 bases and the J segment 5 bases; nucleotides outside the gene matches: 8. The germline V gene has CDR1 SGHAT and CDR2 FQNNGV. The CDR3 is 14 amino acids. In DNA, the CDR3 is TGTGCCAGCAGTGACACAGGGGGTGGTTATGGCTACACCTTC. Encoded protein: CASSDTGGGYGYTF.

The gene calls are TRBV4-3 and TRBJ1-2, with D unresolved. Looked up from germline, CDR1 is LGHNA and CDR2 is YSLEER. The CDR3 is made up of 15 amino acids. V gave up 0 bases and J gave up 3 bases, with 11 bases separating them. The CDR3 here is CASSQDREWDYGYTF. CDR3 coding DNA: TGCGCCAGCAGCCAAGATCGTGAGTGGGACTATGGCTACACCTTC.

This clonotype was seen a handful of times. V is TRBV7-2 and J is TRBJ2-3; 9 nucleotides line up with TRBD2. V lost 5 bases and J lost 6; bases outside the gene matches: 9. The CDR3 length is 15 residues. Germline CDR1 reads SGHTA; CDR2 reads FQGNSA. The CDR3 sequence is CASSLTSGSRDTQYF. The CDR3 DNA reads as TGTGCCAGCAGCCTCACTAGCGGGTCGCGGGATACGCAGTATTTT.

This clonotype was picked up many times. The V and J genes are TRBV28 and TRBJ2-3; tentative D call: TRBD1 (6 bases). Between the trimmed V and J ends, which lost 3 bases and 3 bases, there was a span of 10 bases. The CDR3 sequence is 14 residues long. Germline V gene sequence: CDR1 MDHEN, CDR2 SYDVKM. The CDR3 here is CASSLTTGTDTQYF. In DNA, the CDR3 is TGTGCCAGCAGTTTGACGACAGGTACAGATACGCAGTATTTT.

The sample holds a few counts of this clonotype. J is TRBJ2-1 and V is TRBV7-3, with 11 bases aligning to TRBD2. The germline V gene has CDR1 SGHTA and CDR2 FQGTGA. The CDR3 is 14 amino acids. Trimming cost V 5 bases and J 10 bases; bases outside gene matches: 7. The CDR3, as DNA: TGTGCCAGCAGCCCGGGACTAGCGGTAGGAGAGCAGTTCTTC. It encodes CASSPGLAVGEQFF. Using reference TRBV7-3 and TRBJ2-1 for the parts outside the CDR3, the full variable domain is GAGVSQTPSNKVTEKGKYVELRCDPISGHTALYWYRQSLGQGPEFLIYFQGTGAADDSGLPNDRFFAVRPEGSVSTLKIQRTERGDSAVYLCASSPGLAVGEQFFGPGTRLTVL.

This clonotype was recorded at least ten times. The chain recombines TRBV2 with TRBJ2-7; TRBD2 matches 7 bases. There are 13 residues in the CDR3. In germline, CDR1 is SNHLY, CDR2 FYNNEI. V lost 8 bases and J lost 3; bases outside the gene matches: 7. CDR3 DNA: TGTGCCAGCGGGGGGGAGTTTTTCTACGAGCAGTACTTC. This gives the protein CASGGEFFYEQYF.

This clonotype was counted between two and nine times. The rearrangement uses TRBV5-1 and TRBJ2-1; 7 bases align to TRBD1. The germline V gene encodes CDR1 SGHRS and CDR2 YFSETQ. The junction had 3 bases not matched to a gene; V was cut back by 1 base and J by 8 bases. The CDR3 sequence is 13 residues long. The CDR3 DNA follows: TGCGCCAGCAGCTTGTTTCAGGGGGATGAGCAGTTCTTC. This translates into CASSLFQGDEQFF. Complete variable domain (other parts from reference TRBV5-1 and TRBJ2-1): KAGVTQTPRYLIKTRGQQVTLSCSPISGHRSVSWYQQTPGQGLQFLFEYFSETQRNKGNFPGRFSGRQFSNSRSEMNVSTLELGDSALYLCASSLFQGDEQFFGPGTRLTVL.

This clonotype was counted at least ten times. This chain uses TRBV11-3 with TRBJ2-7; no reliable D call. Per the germline V gene, CDR1 is SGHNT and CDR2 is YENEEA. V was clipped by 5 bases and J by 3 bases, with 8 bases between them. The CDR3 consists of 12 residues. DNA for the CDR3: TGTGCCAGCAGCAGACGGGTCTACGAGCAGTACTTC. Amino acid sequence: CASSRRVYEQYF.

V gene TRBV20-1 combines with J gene TRBJ1-4, with unresolved D. Deletions cut 4 bases from V and 8 bases from J, with 17 bases between. CDR3 length equals 14 residues. Germline CDR1 DFQATT, CDR2 SNEGSKA (reference sequence). Here the CDR3 DNA reads TGCAGTGCTATCAACCTAAACCGGGAAGAAAAACTGTTTTTT. It yields the protein CSAINLNREEKLFF.

The J gene is TRBJ1-1, the V gene TRBV19; D is unresolved. The CDR3 totals 13 residues. In germline, CDR1 is LNHDA, CDR2 SQIVND (reference sequence). V lost 0 bases and J lost 4, with 6 bases in between. The CDR3 sequence: CASSIDWSTEAFF. In DNA form, the CDR3 reads TGTGCCAGTAGTATAGACTGGAGCACTGAAGCTTTCTTT.

This clonotype was seen many times. The chain couples TRBV28 to TRBJ2-3; D not certain. From germline, CDR1 is MDHEN and CDR2 SYDVKM. This CDR3 comprises 15 residues. Trimming stripped 6 bases from V and 2 bases from J, with 15 bases between. The DNA for the CDR3 is TGTGCCAGCAGAGGTGCTAGGCGGAACACAGATACGCAGTATTTT. It specifies CASRGARRNTDTQYF. Using reference TRBV28 and TRBJ2-3 for the parts outside the CDR3, the full variable domain is DVKVTQSSRYLVKRTGEKVFLECVQDMDHENMFWYRQDPGLGLRLIYFSYDVKMKEKGDIPEGYSVSREKKERFSLILESASTNQTSMYLCASRGARRNTDTQYFGPGTRLTVL.

This clonotype was counted many times. CDR3 DNA sequence: TGTGCCAGCAGCTTATACTATCGGGGGACCAACTACAATGAGCAGTTCTTC. It specifies CASSLYYRGTNYNEQFF. This chain joins TRBV7-2 and TRBJ2-1; maybe TRBD2 (6 bases). V lost 2 bases and J lost 3, with 17 bases in between. The CDR3 totals 17 residues. The germline V gene encodes CDR1 SGHTA and CDR2 FQGNSA.

Regarding this clonotype: One end of the junction fails to match germline, which may point to a read error. This chain links TRBV20-1 with TRBJ2-2, with D maybe TRBD2 (5 bases). CDR3 length equals 11 residues. Germline V lookup: CDR1 DFQATT, CDR2 SNEGSKA (reference sequence). CDR3 sequence reads: CSADKAGELVF. The DNA of the CDR3 is TGCAGTGCCGATAAAGCCGGGGAGCTGGTTTTT.

This clonotype was detected many times. The chain has TRBV29-1 and TRBJ1-1, with no clear D. This CDR3 is built from 11 residues. Germline V lookup: CDR1 SQVTM, CDR2 ANQGSEA. The ends were cut back, 7 bases at V and 3 bases at J, with 9 bases in the middle. CDR3 amino acids: CSAGGYTEAFF. CDR3 DNA sequence: TGCAGCGCTGGAGGGTACACTGAAGCTTTCTTT.

This clonotype was found many times. The V gene is TRBV2, the J gene TRBJ2-1; D is perhaps TRBD2 (7 bases). V was cut by 3 bases and J by 4 bases, with 13 bases left in between. This CDR3 has 15 amino acids. In germline, CDR1 is SNHLY, CDR2 FYNNEI. CDR3: CASSDGGAFYNEQFF. CDR3 coding DNA: TGTGCCAGCAGTGATGGGGGGGCCTTTTACAATGAGCAGTTCTTC. The full variable domain, rest sourced from reference TRBV2 and TRBJ2-1, is EPEVTQTPSHQVTQMGQEVILRCVPISNHLYFYWYRQILGQKVEFLVSFYNNEISEKSEIFDDQFSVERPDGSNFTLKIRSTKLEDSAMYFCASSDGGAFYNEQFFGPGTRLTVL.

This clonotype was picked up many times. This chain uses TRBV28 with TRBJ2-7; D gene unclear. The CDR3 runs to 14 residues. V lost 11 bases to trimming and J lost 0 bases, with 17 bases between them. Per germline, CDR1 MDHEN and CDR2 SYDVKM. The CDR3 nucleotides are TGTGCCGGATCCCGACTTCGAAGCTCCTACGAGCAGTACTTC. Residues: CAGSRLRSSYEQYF.

This clonotype was counted many times. CDR3 bases: TGCAGTGCTCCAGCCCGGACTAGCGACTACAATGAGCAGTTCTTC. It is translated as CSAPARTSDYNEQFF. This chain joins TRBV20-1 and TRBJ2-1, with 9 bases fitting TRBD2. Germline V gives CDR1 DFQATT, CDR2 SNEGSKA (reference sequence). With V trimmed by 5 bases and J by 3 bases, 8 bases remained unmatched. The CDR3 totals 15 residues.

This clonotype appeared a few times. The chain employs TRBV5-1 and TRBJ2-7; D perhaps matches TRBD1 (6 bases). V was shortened by 4 bases and J by 2 bases, with 19 bases between the two germline ends. This CDR3 contains 16 residues. The germline CDR1 and CDR2 sequences are SGHRS and YFSETQ. The CDR3 sequence is CASSLDGSGTTYEQYF. The CDR3 region has the DNA TGCGCCAGCAGCCTGGATGGGTCCGGGACAACCTACGAGCAGTACTTC.